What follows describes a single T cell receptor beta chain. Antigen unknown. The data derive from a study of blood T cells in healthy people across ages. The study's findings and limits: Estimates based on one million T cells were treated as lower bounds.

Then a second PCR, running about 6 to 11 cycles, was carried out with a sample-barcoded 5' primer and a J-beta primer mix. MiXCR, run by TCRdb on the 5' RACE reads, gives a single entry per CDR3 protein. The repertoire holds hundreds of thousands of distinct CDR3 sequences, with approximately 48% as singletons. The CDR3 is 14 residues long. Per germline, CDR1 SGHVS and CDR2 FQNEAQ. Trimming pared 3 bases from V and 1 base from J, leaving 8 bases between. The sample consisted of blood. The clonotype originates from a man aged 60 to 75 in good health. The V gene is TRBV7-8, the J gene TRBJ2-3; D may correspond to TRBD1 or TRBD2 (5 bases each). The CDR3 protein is CASSFWDRTDTQYF. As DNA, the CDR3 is TGTGCCAGCAGCTTCTGGGACCGCACAGATACGCAGTATTTT.